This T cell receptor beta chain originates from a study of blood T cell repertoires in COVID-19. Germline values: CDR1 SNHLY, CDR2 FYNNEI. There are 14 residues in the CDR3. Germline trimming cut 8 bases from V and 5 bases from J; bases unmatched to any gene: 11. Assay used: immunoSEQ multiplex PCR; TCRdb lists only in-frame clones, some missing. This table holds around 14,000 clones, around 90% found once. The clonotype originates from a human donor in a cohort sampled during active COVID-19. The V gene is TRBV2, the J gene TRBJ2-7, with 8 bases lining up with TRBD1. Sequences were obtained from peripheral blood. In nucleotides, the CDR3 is TGTGCCAGCGACACCGGGACAGGCACCCACGAGCAGTACTTC. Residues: CASDTGTGTHEQYF.